The following is a T cell receptor beta chain sequence with its context. Its antigen remains unidentified. These data are taken from a study of shared clonotypes between healthy human individuals. Overall study: Each donor's CD4 naive and CD4 memory cells filled three plates apiece, CD8 naive two, and CD8 memory one.

Sorted-subset replicate PCRs used about 0.2 ug of genomic DNA. This amount corresponded to some 30,000 T cell genomes. Sequencing was performed with immunoSEQ multiplex PCR; in TCRdb, only in-frame clones are kept and a portion is missing. This repertoire shows 2 million to 2.5 million clones, roughly 93% found once; its top ten account for approximately 0.36%. Germline loops: CDR1 SEHNR, CDR2 FQNEAQ (reference sequence). There are 17 residues in the CDR3. With V trimmed by 2 bases and J by 5 bases, 11 bases remained unmatched. Notes on the study in general: Naive subsets usually exceeded memory subsets in estimated richness. Sorted-subset samples were not fully sequenced, rarefaction indicated.

Sequenced sample: naive CD4+ T cells from PBMCs. The subset: CD45RA+ positively selected. This sequence originates from a man younger than 35 in good health. Some clones in this sample may be carry-over from other donors' samples. The chain uses TRBV7-9 and TRBJ2-1; 8 bases map to TRBD2. The CDR3 loop is CASSLNPTGGGNNEQFF. The DNA for the CDR3 is TGTGCCAGCAGCTTAAACCCGACGGGAGGGGGGAACAATGAGCAGTTCTTC. The variable domain in full, with the rest retrieved from reference TRBV7-9 and TRBJ2-1, is DTGVSQNPRHKITKRGQNVTFRCDPISEHNRLYWYRQTLGQGPEFLTYFQNEAQLEKSRLLSDRFSAERPKGSFSTLEIQRTEQGDSAMYLCASSLNPTGGGNNEQFFGPGTRLTVL.